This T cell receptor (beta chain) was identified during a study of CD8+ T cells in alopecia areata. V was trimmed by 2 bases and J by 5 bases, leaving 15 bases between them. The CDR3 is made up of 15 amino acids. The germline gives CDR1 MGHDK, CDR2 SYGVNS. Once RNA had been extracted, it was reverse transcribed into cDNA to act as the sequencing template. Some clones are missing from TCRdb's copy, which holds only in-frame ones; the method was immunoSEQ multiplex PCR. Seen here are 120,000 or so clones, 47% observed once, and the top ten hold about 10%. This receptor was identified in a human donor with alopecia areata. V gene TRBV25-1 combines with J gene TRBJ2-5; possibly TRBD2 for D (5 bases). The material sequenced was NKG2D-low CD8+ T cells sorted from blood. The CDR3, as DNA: TGTGCCAGCAGTGAACGGGAAGGGCATGATGAGACCCAGTACTTC. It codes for CASSEREGHDETQYF.